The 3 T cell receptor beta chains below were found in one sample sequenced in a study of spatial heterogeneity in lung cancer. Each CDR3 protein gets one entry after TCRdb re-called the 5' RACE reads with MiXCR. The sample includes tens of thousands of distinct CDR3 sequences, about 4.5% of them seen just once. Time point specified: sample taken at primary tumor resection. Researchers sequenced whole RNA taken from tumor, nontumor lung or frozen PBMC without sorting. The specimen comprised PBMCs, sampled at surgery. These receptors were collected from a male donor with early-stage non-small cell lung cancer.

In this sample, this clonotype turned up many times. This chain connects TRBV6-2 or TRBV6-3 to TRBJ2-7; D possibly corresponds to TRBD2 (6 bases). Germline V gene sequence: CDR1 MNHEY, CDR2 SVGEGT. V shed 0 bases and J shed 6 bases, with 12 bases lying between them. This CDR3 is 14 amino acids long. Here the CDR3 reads CASSYSGKGGEQYF. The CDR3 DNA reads TGTGCCAGCAGTTACTCGGGTAAGGGAGGCGAGCAGTACTTC.

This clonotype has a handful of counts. The CDR3 loop reads CASRRADTQYF. For the CDR3, the DNA is TGTGCCAGTAGGAGGGCCGATACGCAGTATTTT. The chain joins TRBV19 to TRBJ2-3; TRBD2 is a possible D gene (5 bases). The germline V and J ends were trimmed by 6 bases and 6 bases, with 7 bases remaining between them. The CDR3 is made up of 11 amino acids. Per the germline V gene, CDR1 is LNHDA and CDR2 is SQIVND (reference sequence).

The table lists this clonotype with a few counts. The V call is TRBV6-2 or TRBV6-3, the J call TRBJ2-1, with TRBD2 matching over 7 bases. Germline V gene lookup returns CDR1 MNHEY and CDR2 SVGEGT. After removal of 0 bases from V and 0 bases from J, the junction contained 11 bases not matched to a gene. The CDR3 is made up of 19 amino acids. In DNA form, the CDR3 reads TGTGCCAGCAGTTACTCGAAGTTAGGCGGGGGAAGCTCCTACAATGAGCAGTTCTTC. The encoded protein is CASSYSKLGGGSSYNEQFF.